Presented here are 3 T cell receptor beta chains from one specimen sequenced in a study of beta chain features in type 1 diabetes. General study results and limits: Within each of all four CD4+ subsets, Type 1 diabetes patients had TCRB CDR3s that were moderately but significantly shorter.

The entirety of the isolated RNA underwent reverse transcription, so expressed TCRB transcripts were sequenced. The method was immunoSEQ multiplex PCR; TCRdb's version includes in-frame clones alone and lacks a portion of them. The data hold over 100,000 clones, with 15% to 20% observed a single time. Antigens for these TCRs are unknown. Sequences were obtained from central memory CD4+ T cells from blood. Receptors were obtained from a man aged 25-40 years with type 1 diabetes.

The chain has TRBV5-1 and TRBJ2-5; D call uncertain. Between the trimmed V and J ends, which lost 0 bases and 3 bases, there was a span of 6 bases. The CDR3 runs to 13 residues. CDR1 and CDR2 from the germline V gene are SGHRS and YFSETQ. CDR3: CASSLAQKETQYF. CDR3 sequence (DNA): TGCGCCAGCAGCTTGGCTCAGAAAGAGACCCAGTACTTC.

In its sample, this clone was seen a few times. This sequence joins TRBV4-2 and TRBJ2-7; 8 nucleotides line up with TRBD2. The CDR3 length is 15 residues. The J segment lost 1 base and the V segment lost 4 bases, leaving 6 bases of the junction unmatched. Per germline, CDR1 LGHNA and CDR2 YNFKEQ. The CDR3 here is CASSPASGGSYEQYF. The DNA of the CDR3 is TGTGCCAGCAGCCCCGCGAGCGGGGGTTCCTACGAGCAGTACTTC.

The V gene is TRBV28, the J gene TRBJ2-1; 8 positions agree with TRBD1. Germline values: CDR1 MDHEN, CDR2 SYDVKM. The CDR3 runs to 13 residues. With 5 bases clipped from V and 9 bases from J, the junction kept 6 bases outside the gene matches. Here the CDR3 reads CASSLTGVGEQFF. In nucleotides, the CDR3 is TGTGCCAGCAGTCTGACAGGGGTGGGTGAGCAGTTCTTC. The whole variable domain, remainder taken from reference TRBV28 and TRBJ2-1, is DVKVTQSSRYLVKRTGEKVFLECVQDMDHENMFWYRQDPGLGLRLIYFSYDVKMKEKGDIPEGYSVSREKKERFSLILESASTNQTSMYLCASSLTGVGEQFFGPGTRLTVL.